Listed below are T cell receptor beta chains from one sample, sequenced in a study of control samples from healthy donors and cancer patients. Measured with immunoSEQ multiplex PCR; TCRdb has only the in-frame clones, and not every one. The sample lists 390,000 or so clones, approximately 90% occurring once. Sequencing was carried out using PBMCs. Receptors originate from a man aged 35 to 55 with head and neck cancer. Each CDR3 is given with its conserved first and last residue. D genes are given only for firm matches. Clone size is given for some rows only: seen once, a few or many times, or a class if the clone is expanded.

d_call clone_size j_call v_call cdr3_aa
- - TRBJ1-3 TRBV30 CAWRETGSGNTIYF
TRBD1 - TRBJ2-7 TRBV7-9 CASSPPSGQGHEQYF
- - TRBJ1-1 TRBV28 CASSSGLGNTEAFF
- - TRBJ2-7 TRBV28 CASMAGARREQYF
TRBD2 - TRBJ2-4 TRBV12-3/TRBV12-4 CASSSTSGYIQYF
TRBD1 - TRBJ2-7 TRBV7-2 CASSLFEWDSIHEQYF
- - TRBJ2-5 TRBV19 CATCPAGSRETQYF
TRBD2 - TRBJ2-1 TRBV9 CASSVGSGSYNEQFF
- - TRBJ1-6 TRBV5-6 CASSLGFRENSPLHF
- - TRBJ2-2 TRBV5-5 CASSSGHTNTGELFF
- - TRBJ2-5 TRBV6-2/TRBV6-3 CASSLGHTQETQYF
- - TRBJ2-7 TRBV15 CATSLWGEGAYEQYF
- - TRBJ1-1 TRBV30 CAWTPPSSREAFF
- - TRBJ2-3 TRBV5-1 CASSLERGQLTDTQYF
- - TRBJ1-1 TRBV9 CASSVVVVDTEAFF
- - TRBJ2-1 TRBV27 CASSSRLDSLSYNEQFF
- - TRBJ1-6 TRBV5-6 CASSSRTASSYNSPLHF
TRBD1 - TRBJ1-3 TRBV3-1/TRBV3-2 CASSRETGVGNTIYF
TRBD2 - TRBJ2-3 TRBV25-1 CASSEFLSGGGGDTQYF
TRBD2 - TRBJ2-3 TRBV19 CASSASAGGLDTQYF
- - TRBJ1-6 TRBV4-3 CASSQDGGRASYNSPLHF
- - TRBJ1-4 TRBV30 CACPWGSNEKLFF
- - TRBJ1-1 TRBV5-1 CASSLGGQNTEAFF
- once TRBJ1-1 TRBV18 CASSTSGNTEAFF
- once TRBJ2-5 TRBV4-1 CATGGPQETQYF
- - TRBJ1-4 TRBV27 CASSYGQYATNEKLFF
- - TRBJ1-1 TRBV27 CASFFAAGAFF
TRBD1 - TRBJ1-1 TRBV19 CASSYGTENTEAFF
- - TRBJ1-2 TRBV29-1 CSVAGRYNYGYTF
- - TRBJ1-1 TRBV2 CASSEGAAEAFF
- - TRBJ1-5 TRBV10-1 CASPPPRPIQPQHF
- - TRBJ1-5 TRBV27 CASSQGINNQPQHF
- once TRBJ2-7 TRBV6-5 CASSQDRGYYEQYF
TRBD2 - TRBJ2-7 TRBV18 CASSTGGLPYEQYF
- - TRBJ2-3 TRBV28 CASSLAGGTTDTQYF
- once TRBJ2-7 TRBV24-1 CATSAPGSSYEQYF
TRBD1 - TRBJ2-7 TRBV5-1 CASSSTGGSYEQYF
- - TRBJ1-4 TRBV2 CASSEVEEKLFF
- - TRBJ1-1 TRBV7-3 CASSPSVGPNTEAFF
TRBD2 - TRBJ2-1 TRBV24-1 CATSDLGAGGRFDEQFF
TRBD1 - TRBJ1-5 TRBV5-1 CASSAGTENQPQHF
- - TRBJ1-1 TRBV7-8 CASSSQPNTEAFF
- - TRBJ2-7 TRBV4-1 CASSQEGSPYFEQYF
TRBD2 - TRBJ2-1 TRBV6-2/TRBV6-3 CASSRTSFRSNEQFF
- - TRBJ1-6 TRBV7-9 CASSYDESPLHF
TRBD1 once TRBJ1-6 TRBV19 CASRSSGQPNSPLHF
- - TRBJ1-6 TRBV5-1 CASSLDQSSNSPLHF
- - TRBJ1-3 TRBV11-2 CASSPLVGSGNTIYF